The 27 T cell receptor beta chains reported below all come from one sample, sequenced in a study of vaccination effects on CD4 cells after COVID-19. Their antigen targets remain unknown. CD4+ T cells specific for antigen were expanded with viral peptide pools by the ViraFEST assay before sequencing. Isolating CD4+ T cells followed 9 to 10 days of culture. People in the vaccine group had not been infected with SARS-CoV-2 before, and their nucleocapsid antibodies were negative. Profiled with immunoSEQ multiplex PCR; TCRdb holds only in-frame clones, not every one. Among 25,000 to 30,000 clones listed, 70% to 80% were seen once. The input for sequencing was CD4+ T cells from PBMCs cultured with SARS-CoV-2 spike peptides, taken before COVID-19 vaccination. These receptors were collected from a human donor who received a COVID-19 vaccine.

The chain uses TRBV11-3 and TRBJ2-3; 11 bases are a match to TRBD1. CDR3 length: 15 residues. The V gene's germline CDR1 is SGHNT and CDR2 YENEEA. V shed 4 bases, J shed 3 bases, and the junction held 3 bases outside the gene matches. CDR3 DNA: TGTGCCAGCAGCTCCGGGACAGGGGGGACAGATACGCAGTATTTT. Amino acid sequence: CASSSGTGGTDTQYF.

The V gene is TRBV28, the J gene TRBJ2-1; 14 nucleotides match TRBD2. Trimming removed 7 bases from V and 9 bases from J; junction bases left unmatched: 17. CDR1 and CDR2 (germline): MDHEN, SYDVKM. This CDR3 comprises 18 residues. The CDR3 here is CASTLRGGLAGDKGEQFF. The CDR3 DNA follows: TGTGCCAGCACCTTACGGGGGGGACTAGCGGGAGATAAGGGTGAGCAGTTCTTC. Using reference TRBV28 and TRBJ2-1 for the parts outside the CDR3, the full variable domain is DVKVTQSSRYLVKRTGEKVFLECVQDMDHENMFWYRQDPGLGLRLIYFSYDVKMKEKGDIPEGYSVSREKKERFSLILESASTNQTSMYLCASTLRGGLAGDKGEQFFGPGTRLTVL.

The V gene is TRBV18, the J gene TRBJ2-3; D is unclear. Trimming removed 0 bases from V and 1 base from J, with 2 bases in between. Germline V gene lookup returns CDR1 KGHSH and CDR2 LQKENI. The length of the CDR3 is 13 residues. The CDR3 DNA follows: TGTGCCAGCTCACCACCGGGCACAGATACGCAGTATTTT. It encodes CASSPPGTDTQYF.

This CDR3 is CASSLGGVYEQYF. Written as DNA, the CDR3 is TGTGCCAGCAGCTTAGGAGGTGTTTACGAGCAGTACTTC. The chain links TRBV7-8 to TRBJ2-7; unclear D gene. The V gene lost 1 base and the J gene lost 4 bases, with 8 bases spanning the gap. Looked up from germline, CDR1 is SGHVS and CDR2 is FQNEAQ. The CDR3 consists of 13 residues.

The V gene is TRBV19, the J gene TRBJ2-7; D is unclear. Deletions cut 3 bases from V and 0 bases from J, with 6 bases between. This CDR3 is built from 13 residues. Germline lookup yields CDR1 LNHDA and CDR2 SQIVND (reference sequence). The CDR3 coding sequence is TGTGCCAGTAGTATCGGCAGCTCCTACGAGCAGTACTTC. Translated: CASSIGSSYEQYF.

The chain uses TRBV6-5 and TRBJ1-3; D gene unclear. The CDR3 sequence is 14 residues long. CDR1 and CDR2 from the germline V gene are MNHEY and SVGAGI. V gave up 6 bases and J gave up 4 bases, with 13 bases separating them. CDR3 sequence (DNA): TGTGCCAGCAGACAGAGGGTACCCGGAAACACCATATATTTT. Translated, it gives CASRQRVPGNTIYF.

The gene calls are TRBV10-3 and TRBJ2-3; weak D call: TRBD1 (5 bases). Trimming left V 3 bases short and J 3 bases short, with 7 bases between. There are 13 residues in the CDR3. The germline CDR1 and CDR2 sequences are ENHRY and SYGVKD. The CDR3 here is CAISDRGTDTQYF. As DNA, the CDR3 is TGTGCCATCAGTGATAGGGGAACAGATACGCAGTATTTT.

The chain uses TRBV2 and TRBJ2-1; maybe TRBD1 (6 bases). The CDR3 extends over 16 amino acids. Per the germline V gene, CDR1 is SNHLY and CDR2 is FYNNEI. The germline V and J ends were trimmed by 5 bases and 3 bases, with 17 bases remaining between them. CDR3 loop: CASSLDADSFYNEQFF. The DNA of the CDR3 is TGTGCCAGCAGTCTCGATGCGGACAGTTTCTACAATGAGCAGTTCTTC.

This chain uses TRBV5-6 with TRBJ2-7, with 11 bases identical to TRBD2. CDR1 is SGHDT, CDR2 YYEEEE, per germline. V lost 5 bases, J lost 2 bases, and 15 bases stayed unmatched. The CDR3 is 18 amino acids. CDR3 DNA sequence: TGTGCCAGCAGTTACCGACTAGCGGGAAATCCCCGCACCTACGAGCAGTACTTC. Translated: CASSYRLAGNPRTYEQYF.

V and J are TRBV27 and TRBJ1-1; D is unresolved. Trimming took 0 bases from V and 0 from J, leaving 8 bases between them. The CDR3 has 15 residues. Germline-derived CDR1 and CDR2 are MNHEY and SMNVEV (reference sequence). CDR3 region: CASSLSEGMNTEAFF. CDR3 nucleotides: TGTGCCAGCAGTTTATCGGAGGGAATGAACACTGAAGCTTTCTTT.

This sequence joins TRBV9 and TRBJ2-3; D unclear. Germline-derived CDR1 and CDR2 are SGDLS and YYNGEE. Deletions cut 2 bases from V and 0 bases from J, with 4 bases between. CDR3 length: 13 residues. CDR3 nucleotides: TGTGCCAGCAGCGTTAGCAGCACAGATACGCAGTATTTT. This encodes CASSVSSTDTQYF.

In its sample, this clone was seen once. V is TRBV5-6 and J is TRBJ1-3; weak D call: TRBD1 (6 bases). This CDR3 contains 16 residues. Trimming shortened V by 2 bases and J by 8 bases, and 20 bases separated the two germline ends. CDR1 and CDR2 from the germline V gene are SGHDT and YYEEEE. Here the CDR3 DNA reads TGTGCCAGCAGCTTTACAGGGTTTCGTCGAATAGACACCATATATTTT. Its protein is CASSFTGFRRIDTIYF.

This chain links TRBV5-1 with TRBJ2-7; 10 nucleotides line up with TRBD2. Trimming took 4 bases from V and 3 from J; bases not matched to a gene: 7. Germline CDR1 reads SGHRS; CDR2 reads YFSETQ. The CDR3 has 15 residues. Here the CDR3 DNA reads TGCGCCAGCAGCACTGGGGCTAGCGGGAGCTACGAGCAGTACTTC. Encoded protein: CASSTGASGSYEQYF.

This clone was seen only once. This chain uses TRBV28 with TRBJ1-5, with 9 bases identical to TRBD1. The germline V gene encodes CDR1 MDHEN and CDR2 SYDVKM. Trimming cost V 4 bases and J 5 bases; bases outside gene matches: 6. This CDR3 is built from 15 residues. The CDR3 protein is CASSSSGTGYQPQHF. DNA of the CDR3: TGTGCCAGCAGTTCATCCGGGACAGGGTATCAGCCCCAGCATTTT.

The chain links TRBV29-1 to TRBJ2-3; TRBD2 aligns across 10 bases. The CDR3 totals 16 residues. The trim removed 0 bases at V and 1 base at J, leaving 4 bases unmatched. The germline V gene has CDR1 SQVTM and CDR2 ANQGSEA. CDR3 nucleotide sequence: TGCAGCGTTGAAGAAATAGGGACTAGCGGCACAGATACGCAGTATTTT. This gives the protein CSVEEIGTSGTDTQYF.

This CDR3 is CASSQGGTGGNQPQHF. For the CDR3, the DNA is TGCGCCAGCAGCCAAGGGGGAACAGGGGGAAATCAGCCCCAGCATTTT. The V and J genes are TRBV4-1 and TRBJ1-5, with TRBD1 identical over 8 bases. Germline V gene sequence: CDR1 MGHRA, CDR2 YSYEKL. V was clipped by 1 base and J by 4 bases; unmatched bases: 6. There are 16 residues in the CDR3.

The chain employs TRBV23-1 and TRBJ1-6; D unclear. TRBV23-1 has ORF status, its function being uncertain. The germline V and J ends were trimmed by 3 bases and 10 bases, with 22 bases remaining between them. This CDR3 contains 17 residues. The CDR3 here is CASSHPVSTSAWSPLHF. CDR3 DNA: TGCGCCAGCAGTCATCCTGTCTCGACCTCCGCTTGGTCACCCCTCCACTTT.

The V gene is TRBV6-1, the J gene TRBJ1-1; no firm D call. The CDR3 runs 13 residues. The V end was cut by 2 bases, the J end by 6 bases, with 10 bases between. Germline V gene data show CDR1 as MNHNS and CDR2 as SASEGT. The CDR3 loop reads CASSESFGSEAFF. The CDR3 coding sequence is TGTGCCAGCAGTGAATCATTCGGGTCTGAAGCTTTCTTT.

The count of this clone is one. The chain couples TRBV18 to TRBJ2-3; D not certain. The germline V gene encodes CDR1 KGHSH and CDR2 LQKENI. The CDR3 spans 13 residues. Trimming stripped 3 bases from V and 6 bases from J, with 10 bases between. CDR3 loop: CASSPNFGDTQYF. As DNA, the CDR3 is TGTGCCAGCTCACCCAATTTCGGCGATACGCAGTATTTT.

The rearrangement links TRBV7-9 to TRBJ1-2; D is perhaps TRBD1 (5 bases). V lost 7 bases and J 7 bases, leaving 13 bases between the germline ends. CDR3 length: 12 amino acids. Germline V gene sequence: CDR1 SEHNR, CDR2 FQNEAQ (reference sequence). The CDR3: CASNSGGSGYTF. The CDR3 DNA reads TGTGCCAGCAATTCGGGGGGGTCTGGCTACACCTTC.

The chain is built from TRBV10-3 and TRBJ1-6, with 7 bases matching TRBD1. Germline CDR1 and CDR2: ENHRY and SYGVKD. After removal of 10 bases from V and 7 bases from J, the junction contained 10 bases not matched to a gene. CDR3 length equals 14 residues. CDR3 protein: CATGQEGRNSPLHF. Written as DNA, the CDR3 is TGTGCCACAGGACAGGAGGGAAGAAATTCACCCCTCCACTTT.

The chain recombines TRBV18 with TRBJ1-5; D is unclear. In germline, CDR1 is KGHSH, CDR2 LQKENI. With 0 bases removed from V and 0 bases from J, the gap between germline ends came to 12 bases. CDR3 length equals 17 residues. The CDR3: CASSPPVPRASNQPQHF. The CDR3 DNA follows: TGTGCCAGCTCACCACCCGTACCGCGAGCTAGCAATCAGCCCCAGCATTTT.

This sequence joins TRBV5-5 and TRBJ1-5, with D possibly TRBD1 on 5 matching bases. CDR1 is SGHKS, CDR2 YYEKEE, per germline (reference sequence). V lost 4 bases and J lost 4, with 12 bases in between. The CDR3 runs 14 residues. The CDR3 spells CASSRTGLNQPQHF. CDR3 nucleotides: TGTGCCAGCAGCCGCACAGGTTTGAATCAGCCCCAGCATTTT. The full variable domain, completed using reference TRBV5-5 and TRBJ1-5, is DAGVTQSPTHLIKTRGQQVTLRCSPISGHKSVSWYQQVLGQGPQFIFQYYEKEERGRGNFPDRFSARQFPNYSSELNVNALLLGDSALYLCASSRTGLNQPQHFGDGTRLSIL.

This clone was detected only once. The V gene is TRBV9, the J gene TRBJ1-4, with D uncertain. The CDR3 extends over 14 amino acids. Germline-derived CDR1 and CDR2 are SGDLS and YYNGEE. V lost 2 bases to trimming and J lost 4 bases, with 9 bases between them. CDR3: CASSVSGRNEKLFF. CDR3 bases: TGTGCCAGCAGCGTGAGCGGGCGTAATGAAAAACTGTTTTTT.

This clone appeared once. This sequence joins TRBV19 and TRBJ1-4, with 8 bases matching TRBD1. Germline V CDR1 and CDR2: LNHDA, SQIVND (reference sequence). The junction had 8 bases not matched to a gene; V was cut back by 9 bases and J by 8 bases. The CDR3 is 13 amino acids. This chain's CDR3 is CASHGQGGEKLFF. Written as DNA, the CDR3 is TGTGCCAGCCATGGACAGGGCGGCGAAAAACTGTTTTTT.

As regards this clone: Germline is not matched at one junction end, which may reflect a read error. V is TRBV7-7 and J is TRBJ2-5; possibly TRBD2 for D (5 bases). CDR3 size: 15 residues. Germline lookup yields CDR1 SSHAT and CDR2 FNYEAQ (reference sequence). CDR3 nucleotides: TGTGCTAGCAGCAGCGGACGCATTTGGCAAGAGACCCAGTACTTC. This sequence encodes CASSSGRIWQETQYF.

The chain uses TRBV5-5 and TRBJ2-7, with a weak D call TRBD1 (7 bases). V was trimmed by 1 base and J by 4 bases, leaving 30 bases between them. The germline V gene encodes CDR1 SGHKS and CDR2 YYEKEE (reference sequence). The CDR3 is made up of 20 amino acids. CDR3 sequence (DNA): TGTGCCAGCAGCTTGCGACCGACTAGGACAGGTCGCGTCGAACCATACGAGCAGTACTTC. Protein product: CASSLRPTRTGRVEPYEQYF. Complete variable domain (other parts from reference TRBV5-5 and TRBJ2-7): DAGVTQSPTHLIKTRGQQVTLRCSPISGHKSVSWYQQVLGQGPQFIFQYYEKEERGRGNFPDRFSARQFPNYSSELNVNALLLGDSALYLCASSLRPTRTGRVEPYEQYFGPGTRLTVT.